This is a list of T cell receptor beta chains from one sample in a study of regulatory T cells in long-lasting Graves disease. MiXCR, applied by TCRdb to the multiplex PCR reads, yields one record per CDR3 protein. Of around 400,000 distinct CDR3 sequences listed, about an eighth are singletons. This sample also belongs to another study, concerning T cells in Graves' hyperthyroidism and ophthalmopathy.

The sample in question was peripheral blood mononuclear cells (PBMCs), obtained at new diagnosis, from a patient treated with antithyroid drugs. These receptors were taken from a woman between 18 and 29 years old with Graves disease. The CDR3 runs from the conserved cysteine through the conserved F or W. D genes are given only for firm matches. Clone size is shown for a subset of rows, as once, few, many or a class of expanded clone.

j_gene | v_gene | abundance | d_gene | CDR3nt | CDR3aa
TRBJ2-1 | TRBV5-1 | NA | NA | TGCGCCAGCAGCTTGGAAGGCTTCAGGGATGAGCAGTTCTTC | CASSLEGFRDEQFF
TRBJ2-7 | TRBV7-9 | many | NA | TGTGCCAGCAGGCCGCCGACAGGCAAAGGGGATTACGAGCAGTACTTC | CASRPPTGKGDYEQYF
TRBJ2-5 | TRBV24-1 | NA | NA | TGTGCCAGCAGTTTATTAACGGGAGCGGAGACCCAGTACTTC | CASSLLTGAETQYF
TRBJ1-2 | TRBV5-6 | few | NA | TGTGCCAGCAGCCTGCGGACAGCTTACTATGGCTACACCTTC | CASSLRTAYYGYTF
TRBJ2-5 | TRBV6-5 | few | NA | TGTGCCAGCAGTTTTTTGTCAGGGGAGACCCAGTACTTC | CASSFLSGETQYF
TRBJ2-2 | TRBV2 | many | TRBD2 | TGTGCCAGCAGTGGGCGGGGGGCGGTCACCGGGGAGCTGTTTTTT | CASSGRGAVTGELFF
TRBJ2-2 | TRBV3-1 | many | TRBD2 | TGTGCCAGCAGCCAACTCGGCAGTAGTGGCGGGAGTAGGGCCGGGGAGCTGTTTTTT | CASSQLGSSGGSRAGELFF
TRBJ2-3 | TRBV14 | few | NA | TGTGCCAGCAGCCAAGTTCCGGGTTCAGATACGCAGTATTTT | CASSQVPGSDTQYF
TRBJ2-1 | TRBV12-3/TRBV12-4 | many | NA | TGTGCCAGCAGTTTATTTGGGGTGGGGTCCTACAATGAGCAGTTCTTC | CASSLFGVGSYNEQFF
TRBJ1-5 | TRBV11-2 | NA | NA | TGTGCCAGCAGTCCTCAGGGTTGGCAGCCCCAGCATTTT | CASSPQGWQPQHF
TRBJ2-1 | TRBV7-9 | many | NA | TGTGCCAGCAGCTACCCAAAGGGGTCCCTCTACAATGAGCAGTTCTTC | CASSYPKGSLYNEQFF
TRBJ1-2 | TRBV4-2 | many | NA | TGTGCCAGCAGCCAAGCCCTAGGTTCGGGGTCGGGCTATGGCTACACCTTC | CASSQALGSGSGYGYTF
TRBJ2-5 | TRBV7-2 | many | NA | TGTGCCAGCAGCTTAGGACCTGAGGAGACCCAGTACTTC | CASSLGPEETQYF
TRBJ2-1 | TRBV24-1 | many | NA | TGTGCCACCAGTGATCCTCCCTACAATGAGCAGTTCTTC | CATSDPPYNEQFF
TRBJ2-2 | TRBV12-3/TRBV12-4 | many | NA | TGTGCCAGCAGTTTAGACGGGACCCGTAACACCGGGGAGCTGTTTTTT | CASSLDGTRNTGELFF
TRBJ1-2 | TRBV20-1 | many | TRBD1 | TGCAGTTCCTTGCCCCGACAGGGTGACGGCTACACCTTC | CSSLPRQGDGYTF
TRBJ2-1 | TRBV27 | many | TRBD2 | TGTGCCAGCAGTTTATCGGCTAGCGGCTACAATGAGCAGTTCTTC | CASSLSASGYNEQFF
TRBJ2-1 | TRBV11-2 | many | TRBD2 | TGTGCCAGCCTGACTAGCGGCAATGAGCAGTTCTTC | CASLTSGNEQFF
TRBJ2-6 | TRBV7-8 | many | NA | TGTGCCAGCAGCCCCATAGATCAGTGGTACGGGGCCAACGTCCTGACTTTC | CASSPIDQWYGANVLTF
TRBJ1-2 | TRBV15 | many | TRBD1 | TGTGCCACCAGCAGACCCAGGGGGTTAACCTATGGCTACACCTTC | CATSRPRGLTYGYTF
TRBJ2-7 | TRBV5-4 | many | NA | TGTGCCAGCAGACGCAGGATGGGACGCGAGCAGTACTTC | CASRRRMGREQYF
TRBJ2-7 | TRBV7-8 | many | NA | TGTGCCAGCAGCTTACGGACAGATCTCTACGAGCAGTACTTC | CASSLRTDLYEQYF
TRBJ2-7 | TRBV28 | many | NA | TGTGCCAGCAGGTCCGGGACCCCGGCATCCTACGAGCAGTACTTC | CASRSGTPASYEQYF
TRBJ2-2 | TRBV7-6 | NA | TRBD1 | TGTGCCAGCAGCACCTGGACAGGGGCAACCACCGGGGAGCTGTTTTTT | CASSTWTGATTGELFF
TRBJ2-3 | TRBV6-1 | many | NA | TGTGCCAGCAAAAAAAGGGGGTGGGATACGCAGTATTTT | CASKKRGWDTQYF
TRBJ1-5 | TRBV4-3 | few | NA | TGCGCCAGCAGCCAGCATAGGATGGAGCCCCAGCATTTT | CASSQHRMEPQHF
TRBJ2-2 | TRBV7-3 | NA | NA | TGTGCCAGCAGCTTAGGGACCAAGTTAGGTGCCGGGGAGCTGTTTTTT | CASSLGTKLGAGELFF
TRBJ2-1 | TRBV7-9 | NA | TRBD1 | TGTGCCAGCAGCTTCCCGGGACAGCACAATGAGCAGTTCTTC | CASSFPGQHNEQFF
TRBJ2-4 | TRBV12-3/TRBV12-4 | many | NA | TGTGCCAGCAGTTTCCCAGGGGCAGCCAAAAACATTCAGTACTTC | CASSFPGAAKNIQYF
TRBJ1-1 | TRBV3-1 | many | TRBD1 | TGTGCCAGCAGCAAGCTCCGGGACAGGCTGAACACTGAAGCTTTCTTT | CASSKLRDRLNTEAFF
TRBJ2-1 | TRBV19 | few | NA | TGTGCCAGTAGGGACAGAAGCTCTTACAATGAGCAGTTCTTC | CASRDRSSYNEQFF
TRBJ1-5 | TRBV20-1 | many | TRBD1 | TGCAGTGCTACCGGGACAGTTGATCAGCCCCAGCATTTT | CSATGTVDQPQHF
TRBJ1-2 | TRBV4-3 | few | NA | TGCGCCAGCAGCCCGGGGGGGGGTGGTATCTATGGCTACACCTTC | CASSPGGGGIYGYTF
TRBJ1-6 | TRBV6-2/TRBV6-3 | few | NA | TGTGCCAGCAGTTATTTACTAAGGGGTTCGGTTGGGGGACTAGAATCACCCCTCCACTTT | CASSYLLRGSVGGLESPLHF
TRBJ2-1 | TRBV28 | many | TRBD2 | TGTGCCAGCAGTCGGACTAGCGGGAGCGATGAGCAGTTCTTC | CASSRTSGSDEQFF
TRBJ2-1 | TRBV20-1 | many | NA | TGCAGTGCTAGTCGGACAACCCCTTACAATGAGCAGTTCTTC | CSASRTTPYNEQFF
TRBJ2-5 | TRBV2 | many | NA | TGTGCCAGCTCCAGAATGGAACAGAATAACCAAGAGACCCAGTACTTC | CASSRMEQNNQETQYF
TRBJ2-1 | TRBV13 | NA | TRBD1 | TGTGCCAGCAGACCAACAGGGACAGAAACGTACAATGAGCAGTCCTTC | CASRPTGTETYNEQSF
TRBJ2-5 | TRBV6-1 | few | TRBD2 | TGTGCCAGCAGTAGGGGACTAGCGGGGGTACAAGAGACCCAGTACTTC | CASSRGLAGVQETQYF
TRBJ2-5 | TRBV7-9 | NA | TRBD2 | TGTGCCAGCAGCTTCCCAGCGGGAGTTAGCCAGACCCAGTACTTC | CASSFPAGVSQTQYF
TRBJ2-7 | TRBV12-3/TRBV12-4 | many | TRBD2 | TGTGCCAGCAGTTTGGTTGGTAGCGGGAGTTCCTACGAGCAGTACTTC | CASSLVGSGSSYEQYF
TRBJ1-1 | TRBV18 | many | NA | TGTGCCAGCTCACCACCAAACAGGGCCTACGCTGAAGCTTTCTTT | CASSPPNRAYAEAFF
TRBJ1-2 | TRBV10-3 | many | NA | TGTGCCATCAGCCGGACAGAGGGTGGCTACACCTTC | CAISRTEGGYTF
TRBJ1-6 | TRBV5-4 | few | NA | TGTGCCAGCAGCCCGAAACAGGGTGGACCCCTCCACTTT | CASSPKQGGPLHF